These 30 T cell receptor beta chains share one sample of origin, sequenced in a study of cytomegalovirus exposure and HLA in healthy donors. The PCR ran on 60 Vbeta and 13 Jbeta primers. TCRdb's copy holds only in-frame clones and misses some; the assay was immunoSEQ multiplex PCR. Of around 160,000 clones in the sample, around 78% are singletons; the top ten hold 0.95% to 1.1%. Sequenced sample: PBMCs. The receptors were sampled from a woman aged 40 to 50 in good health and CMV-seronegative.

CDR3 bases: TGTGCCAGCAGCGAGGGTTCGGATACGCAGTATTTT. This codes for CASSEGSDTQYF. The chain links TRBV11-2 to TRBJ2-3, with D possibly TRBD2 on 5 matching bases. The CDR3 is 12 residues long. V was trimmed by 5 bases and J by 6 bases, leaving 9 bases between them. Germline V gene data show CDR1 as SGHAT and CDR2 as FQNNGV.

This clone has a single count. The chain recombines TRBV10-3 with TRBJ1-2; D gene uncertain. Trimming stripped 4 bases from V and 0 bases from J, with 12 bases between. Germline lookup yields CDR1 ENHRY and CDR2 SYGVKD. The CDR3 extends over 15 amino acids. CDR3 region: CAISGSGYTNYGYTF. CDR3 nucleotides: TGTGCCATCAGTGGATCGGGGTACACTAACTATGGCTACACCTTC.

A few counts support this clone. The V call is TRBV2, the J call TRBJ1-5; D is uncertain. Trimming stripped 4 bases from V and 2 bases from J, with 9 bases between. CDR3 length equals 14 residues. Germline V gene lookup returns CDR1 SNHLY and CDR2 FYNNEI. The CDR3 protein is CASSVGIGNQPQHF. The CDR3, as DNA: TGTGCCAGCAGTGTCGGGATTGGCAATCAGCCCCAGCATTTT.

The genes are TRBV25-1 and TRBJ2-5; a weak D match, TRBD2 (5 bases). Trimming took 1 base from V and 10 from J, leaving 13 bases between them. The CDR3 length is 13 residues. Germline-derived CDR1 and CDR2 are MGHDK and SYGVNS. The CDR3 sequence: CASSESFVRDQYF. CDR3 DNA sequence: TGTGCCAGCAGTGAATCTTTCGTACGGGACCAGTACTTC.

This clone was counted once. J is TRBJ1-2 and V is TRBV6-5, with 7 bases identical to TRBD1. Trimming at V came to 6 bases and at J to 2 bases, leaving 6 bases not matched to a gene. The CDR3 spans 14 residues. CDR1 is MNHEY and CDR2 is SVGAGI in the germline V gene. This CDR3 reads CASRQGQENYGYTF. The CDR3 nucleotides are TGTGCCAGCAGGCAAGGACAGGAGAACTATGGCTACACCTTC.

This chain uses TRBV6-6 with TRBJ2-7, with a weak D call TRBD1 (5 bases). Trimming stripped 5 bases from V and 3 bases from J, with 8 bases between. This CDR3 spans 12 amino acids. The germline CDR1 and CDR2 sequences are MNHNY and SVGAGI (reference sequence). The CDR3 sequence is CASSKTDYEQYF. As DNA, the CDR3 is TGTGCCAGCAGTAAGACAGACTACGAGCAGTACTTC.

This sequence joins TRBV9 and TRBJ1-3, with D perhaps matching TRBD1 (6 bases). There are 16 residues in the CDR3. The V gene lost 1 base and the J gene lost 0 bases, with 11 bases spanning the gap. In germline, CDR1 is SGDLS, CDR2 YYNGEE. CDR3 residues: CASSVWAGASGNTIYF. The CDR3, as DNA: TGTGCCAGCAGCGTATGGGCGGGGGCCTCTGGAAACACCATATATTTT.

In its sample, this clone was seen a few times. The chain is built from TRBV7-2 and TRBJ2-1; the D is unclear. Per germline, CDR1 SGHTA and CDR2 FQGNSA. Trimming removed 4 bases from V and 5 bases from J, with 9 bases in between. The CDR3 has 13 amino acids. The CDR3, as DNA: TGTGCCAGCAGCTCCTATTTAGACAATGAGCAGTTCTTC. It codes for CASSSYLDNEQFF.

The chain couples TRBV5-6 to TRBJ1-5; TRBD1 might be the D (6 bases). This CDR3 is 16 amino acids long. Trimming took off 2 bases at V and 1 base at J, with 13 bases between the two ends. Germline CDR1 SGHDT, CDR2 YYEEEE. The CDR3 sequence: CASSLYQGHSNQPQHF. The CDR3 DNA follows: TGTGCCAGCAGCTTATATCAGGGGCACAGCAATCAGCCCCAGCATTTT.

This rearrangement joins TRBV21-1 to TRBJ2-4; the table's D call of TRBD1 was not tested on the DNA. TRBV21-1 is a pseudogene locus. CDR3 length: 18 amino acids. In DNA, the CDR3 is TGTGCCAGCAGCAAAAGGGGGCAGGGCCTCCTAGCCAAAAACATTCAGTACTTC. Protein product: CASSKRGQGLLAKNIQYF.

This clone showed up just once. The chain couples TRBV5-1 to TRBJ2-3; the match to TRBD2 covers 7 bases. Germline V gene sequence: CDR1 SGHRS, CDR2 YFSETQ. J lost 1 base, V lost 3 bases, and 2 bases had no gene match. There are 14 residues in the CDR3. This CDR3 is CASSWAGGTDTQYF. DNA for the CDR3: TGCGCCAGCAGCTGGGCGGGAGGCACAGATACGCAGTATTTT.

This clone was seen more than once but under ten times. This sequence joins TRBV29-1 and TRBJ1-5, with 7 bases matching TRBD1. The CDR3 consists of 14 residues. Germline lookup yields CDR1 SQVTM and CDR2 ANQGSEA. V shed 6 bases, J shed 5 bases, and the junction held 10 bases outside the gene matches. CDR3: CSVLTGVGDQPQHF. Written as DNA, the CDR3 is TGCAGCGTGCTCACAGGGGTCGGAGATCAGCCCCAGCATTTT.

This chain uses TRBV5-1 with TRBJ2-3; maybe TRBD1 (6 bases). Germline CDR1 is SGHRS and CDR2 is YFSETQ. Trimming removed 0 bases at V and 5 bases at J, with 13 bases between. The CDR3 runs 15 residues. CDR3 DNA sequence: TGCGCCAGCAGCTTGGGTACAGGGACGAAAGATACGCAGTATTTT. Amino acids: CASSLGTGTKDTQYF.

The V and J genes are TRBV4-2 and TRBJ2-7; 8 nucleotides agree with TRBD1. From germline, CDR1 is LGHNA and CDR2 YNFKEQ. Trimming took 4 bases from V and 3 from J; bases not matched to a gene: 8. This CDR3 contains 15 residues. The CDR3 here is CASSPEAGGLYEQYF. As DNA, the CDR3 is TGTGCCAGCAGCCCGGAGGCAGGGGGCCTCTACGAGCAGTACTTC.

This chain connects TRBV7-9 to TRBJ2-3; 10 bases match TRBD2. This CDR3 has 15 residues. Germline CDR1 is SEHNR and CDR2 is FQNEAQ (reference sequence). With 3 bases clipped from V and 6 bases from J, the junction kept 6 bases outside the gene matches. CDR3 DNA: TGTGCCAGCAGCTTGGGCCTAGCGGGAGCTGATACGCAGTATTTT. Amino acids: CASSLGLAGADTQYF.

This rearrangement joins TRBV7-9 to TRBJ1-3; 9 bases line up with TRBD1. The CDR3 covers 15 residues. Trimming cost V 6 bases and J 4 bases; bases outside gene matches: 7. Germline lookup yields CDR1 SEHNR and CDR2 FQNEAQ (reference sequence). The CDR3 region is CASSRDRVEGNTIYF. CDR3 nucleotides: TGTGCCAGCAGTAGGGACAGGGTAGAAGGAAACACCATATATTTT.

The chain has TRBV6-6 and TRBJ2-7; D unresolved. This CDR3 spans 14 amino acids. V was clipped by 2 bases and J by 2 bases, with 10 bases between them. The germline CDR1 and CDR2 sequences are MNHNY and SVGAGI (reference sequence). CDR3: CASSYSRDPYEQYF. CDR3 coding DNA: TGTGCCAGCAGTTACAGTAGAGATCCCTACGAGCAGTACTTC.

As to this clone: A junction boundary mismatches the germline segment, possibly from a read error. This chain connects TRBV7-7 to TRBJ2-2; 9 bases align to TRBD2. From germline, CDR1 is SSHAT and CDR2 FNYEAQ (reference sequence). The CDR3 length is 16 residues. CDR3 amino acids: CASSLAGTGGTGELFF. The CDR3 nucleotides read TGTGCTAGCAGCCTAGCGGGGACCGGAGGGACCGGGGAGCTGTTTTTT.

Regarding this clone: Other DNA sequences of this sample code for an identical CDR3. The chain has TRBV2 and TRBJ2-1; the D gene is possibly TRBD2 (5 bases). Germline lookup yields CDR1 SNHLY and CDR2 FYNNEI. CDR3 length: 13 residues. The V end lost 6 bases, the J end lost 10 bases, and 16 bases lay between the germline ends. The CDR3 DNA reads TGTGCCAGCAGCGAGGAGAAGCGGATGGAGCAGTTCTTC. Translated, it gives CASSEEKRMEQFF.

The CDR3 DNA reads as TGTGCCAGCAGTGGGACAGGTTTAGGGCAGCCCCAGCATTTT. This translates into CASSGTGLGQPQHF. This rearrangement joins TRBV28 to TRBJ1-5; 8 positions agree with TRBD1. Germline CDR1 MDHEN, CDR2 SYDVKM. The CDR3 has 14 amino acids. V was clipped by 5 bases and J by 7 bases; unmatched bases: 7. Full variable domain (missing parts from reference TRBV28 and TRBJ1-5): DVKVTQSSRYLVKRTGEKVFLECVQDMDHENMFWYRQDPGLGLRLIYFSYDVKMKEKGDIPEGYSVSREKKERFSLILESASTNQTSMYLCASSGTGLGQPQHFGDGTRLSIL.

The chain combines TRBV19 with TRBJ1-4; D unclear. Looked up from germline, CDR1 is LNHDA and CDR2 is SQIVND (reference sequence). Deletions cut 6 bases from V and 0 bases from J, with 14 bases between. There are 16 residues in the CDR3. The CDR3 sequence: CASRVRTLATNEKLFF. Here the CDR3 DNA reads TGTGCCAGTAGGGTCCGGACTCTTGCAACTAATGAAAAACTGTTTTTT.

As for this clone: The junction shows a germline mismatch at one end, possibly a read error. This chain links TRBV7-7 with TRBJ2-1; 9 nucleotides agree with TRBD1. Germline CDR1 and CDR2: SSHAT and FNYEAQ (reference sequence). This CDR3 region has 16 residues. The CDR3 here is CASSLGGTGTYNEQFF. For the CDR3, the DNA is TGTGCTAGCAGCTTAGGGGGGACAGGGACTTACAATGAGCAGTTCTTC. Full variable domain (missing parts from reference TRBV7-7 and TRBJ2-1): GAGVSQSPRYKVTKRGQDVTLRCDPISSHATLYWYQQALGQGPEFLTYFNYEAQPDKSGLPSDRFSAERPEGSISTLTIQRTEQRDSAMYRCASSLGGTGTYNEQFFGPGTRLTVL.

The genes are TRBV27 and TRBJ1-5; no reliable D call. V lost 4 bases, J lost 1 base, and 17 bases lay in between. The CDR3 is 17 residues long. Per germline, CDR1 MNHEY and CDR2 SMNVEV (reference sequence). The CDR3 DNA reads TGTGCCAGCAGTTCCTACCCCCCGGGGAGAAGCAATCAGCCCCAGCATTTT. As protein: CASSSYPPGRSNQPQHF.

Of note for this clone: The sample has other DNA sequences that encode this CDR3 too. CDR3 loop: CASSSGLAGNEQFF. CDR3 nucleotide sequence: TGCGCCAGCAGCTCGGGACTAGCTGGGAATGAGCAGTTCTTC. The chain links TRBV5-1 to TRBJ2-1; 9 bases are a match to TRBD2. The length of the CDR3 is 14 residues. The V segment lost 3 bases and the J segment 7 bases; nucleotides outside the gene matches: 5. Germline CDR1 is SGHRS and CDR2 is YFSETQ.

The chain joins TRBV27 to TRBJ1-5, with D maybe TRBD1 (5 bases). Trimming removed 2 bases at V and 2 bases at J, with 13 bases between. Germline loops: CDR1 MNHEY, CDR2 SMNVEV (reference sequence). The CDR3 has 16 amino acids. The CDR3 loop reads CASSLAGRAGNQPQHF. For the CDR3, the DNA is TGTGCCAGCAGTTTAGCGGGACGGGCTGGCAATCAGCCCCAGCATTTT.

This chain links TRBV5-1 with TRBJ2-7, with 7 bases matching TRBD2. Germline V gene lookup returns CDR1 SGHRS and CDR2 YFSETQ. The CDR3 loop spans 15 amino acids. V dropped 4 bases and J dropped 7; count of bases not matched to a gene: 14. CDR3 residues: CASSPNQAGAEEQYF. The CDR3 DNA sequence: TGCGCCAGCAGCCCTAACCAGGCGGGAGCGGAAGAGCAGTACTTC.

The chain recombines TRBV25-1 with TRBJ1-1; no definite D call. CDR1 and CDR2 (germline): MGHDK, SYGVNS. There are 15 residues in the CDR3. V shed 1 base and J shed 5 bases, with 14 bases lying between them. CDR3 bases: TGTGCCAGCAGTGAATCGGCCAGGTCGGGGACTGAAGCTTTCTTT. Protein product: CASSESARSGTEAFF. Complete variable domain (other parts from reference TRBV25-1 and TRBJ1-1): EADIYQTPRYLVIGTGKKITLECSQTMGHDKMYWYQQDPGMELHLIHYSYGVNSTEKGDLSSESTVSRIRTEHFPLTLESARPSHTSQYLCASSESARSGTEAFFGQGTRLTVV.

V gene TRBV6-1 combines with J gene TRBJ2-5, with D unresolved. Germline values: CDR1 MNHNS, CDR2 SASEGT. This CDR3 spans 14 amino acids. The V end lost 0 bases, the J end lost 2 bases, and 7 bases lay between the germline ends. In DNA, the CDR3 is TGTGCCAGCAGTGAAGCATGGCAGCAAGAGACCCAGTACTTC. Translating it yields CASSEAWQQETQYF.

The chain joins TRBV27 to TRBJ1-5, with 7 bases aligning to TRBD1. This CDR3 has 16 amino acids. Per germline, CDR1 MNHEY and CDR2 SMNVEV (reference sequence). The junction had 10 bases not matched to a gene; V was cut back by 5 bases and J by 3 bases. DNA for the CDR3: TGTGCCAGCAGTACCTTCTCGGACAGGTCCAATCAGCCCCAGCATTTT. It yields the protein CASSTFSDRSNQPQHF.

The rearrangement uses TRBV5-6 and TRBJ1-1, with 12 bases that match TRBD1. Per the germline V gene, CDR1 is SGHDT and CDR2 is YYEEEE. This CDR3 region has 18 residues. Trimming cost V 4 bases and J 6 bases; bases outside gene matches: 16. In nucleotides, the CDR3 is TGTGCCAGCAGCACCCCGAGGGACAGGGGGCGGGGAAGGCCTGAAGCTTTCTTT. Residues: CASSTPRDRGRGRPEAFF. Full variable domain (missing parts from reference TRBV5-6 and TRBJ1-1): DAGVTQSPTHLIKTRGQQVTLRCSPKSGHDTVSWYQQALGQGPQFIFQYYEEEERQRGNFPDRFSGHQFPNYSSELNVNALLLGDSALYLCASSTPRDRGRGRPEAFFGQGTRLTVV.